The 21 T cell receptor beta chains listed next were all sequenced from one sample in a study of OX40 agonist ivuxolimab in advanced cancers. Method: immunoSEQ multiplex PCR; TCRdb's copy keeps in-frame clones and lacks some. This sample has approximately 61,000 clones, with about nine tenths found just once. The material sequenced was CD4+ or CD8+ T cells sorted from blood, taken in a trial of the OX40 agonist ivuxolimab. These receptors were collected from an adult with an advanced solid tumor such as melanoma, head and neck, liver or kidney cancer.

In its sample, this clone was seen once. The rearrangement joins TRBV21-1 to TRBJ2-2. TRBV21-1 is designated a pseudogene. The CDR3 is made up of 13 amino acids. CDR3 loop: CASSKGDTGELFF. CDR3 bases: TGTGCCAGCAGCAAAGGGGACACCGGGGAGCTGTTTTTT.

This chain connects TRBV6-6 to TRBJ2-3; TRBD2 agrees at 9 bases. V shed 6 bases and J 1 base; nucleotides not matched to a gene: 2. In germline, CDR1 is MNHNY, CDR2 SVGAGI (reference sequence). The CDR3 is made up of 14 amino acids. The CDR3 protein is CASSRTSGTDTQYF. In nucleotides, the CDR3 is TGTGCCAGCAGCCGGACTAGCGGCACAGATACGCAGTATTTT.

V usage is TRBV5-1 and J usage is TRBJ2-7; D gene unclear. The CDR3 sequence is 13 residues long. CDR1 is SGHRS, CDR2 YFSETQ, per germline. The V and J ends lost 0 bases and 1 base respectively, with 5 bases between them. The CDR3 is CASSLAPSYEQYF. The CDR3 DNA reads TGCGCCAGCAGCTTGGCCCCTTCCTACGAGCAGTACTTC.

This clone was found once. The chain has TRBV30 and TRBJ2-2; possible D gene TRBD2, 5 bases. The CDR3 contains 15 residues. Trimming stripped 0 bases from V and 6 bases from J, with 14 bases between. The germline V gene encodes CDR1 GTSNPN and CDR2 SVGIG (reference sequence). The CDR3 DNA sequence: TGTGCCTGGAGTGTAGAGGTTGCGGGTGCCGGGGAGCTGTTTTTT. Protein product: CAWSVEVAGAGELFF.

In DNA, the CDR3 is TGTGCCACCAGCAGAGTAGCGGCTAGCACAGATACGCAGTATTTT. Translated: CATSRVAASTDTQYF. J is TRBJ2-3 and V is TRBV15; TRBD2 is a possible D gene (6 bases). Looked up from germline, CDR1 is LNHNV and CDR2 is YYDKDF (reference sequence). This CDR3 has 15 amino acids. V lost 1 base to trimming and J lost 0 bases, with 8 bases between them.

This clone appeared once. The chain has TRBV10-3 and TRBJ2-7, with D hard to call. CDR1 and CDR2 from the germline V gene are ENHRY and SYGVKD. V dropped 0 bases and J dropped 2 bases, with 8 bases sitting between them. The CDR3 is 14 amino acids. CDR3 sequence reads: CAISESGNPYEQYF. CDR3 in DNA: TGTGCCATCAGTGAGTCGGGGAATCCCTACGAGCAGTACTTC.

This clone has only one observation. CDR3 loop: CASSLASPEANEQFF. The CDR3 region has the DNA TGTGCCAGCAGCTTAGCTAGCCCTGAAGCGAATGAGCAGTTCTTC. V usage is TRBV7-9 and J usage is TRBJ2-1; D gene uncertain. This CDR3 is 15 amino acids long. Trimming shortened V by 0 bases and J by 7 bases, and 13 bases separated the two germline ends. Germline V CDR1 and CDR2: SEHNR, FQNEAQ (reference sequence). The variable domain in full, with the rest retrieved from reference TRBV7-9 and TRBJ2-1, is DTGVSQNPRHKITKRGQNVTFRCDPISEHNRLYWYRQTLGQGPEFLTYFQNEAQLEKSRLLSDRFSAERPKGSFSTLEIQRTEQGDSAMYLCASSLASPEANEQFFGPGTRLTVL.

J is TRBJ2-6 and V is TRBV5-1; 7 nucleotides line up with TRBD2. This CDR3 is built from 17 residues. Per germline, CDR1 SGHRS and CDR2 YFSETQ. With V trimmed by 4 bases and J by 1 base, 8 bases remained unmatched. The CDR3, as DNA: TGCGCCAGCAGCCCTGGGAGGGACCCTTCTGGGGCCAACGTCCTGACTTTC. Translation gives CASSPGRDPSGANVLTF. The variable domain in full, with the rest retrieved from reference TRBV5-1 and TRBJ2-6, is KAGVTQTPRYLIKTRGQQVTLSCSPISGHRSVSWYQQTPGQGLQFLFEYFSETQRNKGNFPGRFSGRQFSNSRSEMNVSTLELGDSALYLCASSPGRDPSGANVLTFGAGSRLTVL.

The chain is built from TRBV19 and TRBJ2-7; the D is unclear. The CDR3 spans 14 residues. Germline values: CDR1 LNHDA, CDR2 SQIVND (reference sequence). The V end lost 1 base, the J end lost 1 base, and 8 bases lay between the germline ends. The CDR3 bases are TGTGCCAGTAGTATAGTTCCGGGTTCCTACGAGCAGTACTTC. It yields the protein CASSIVPGSYEQYF.

The chain couples TRBV27 to TRBJ2-1; D perhaps matches TRBD1 (6 bases). Germline CDR1 is MNHEY and CDR2 is SMNVEV (reference sequence). Trimming shortened V by 8 bases and J by 8 bases, and 22 bases separated the two germline ends. This CDR3 comprises 15 residues. CDR3 coding DNA: TGTGCCAGCCAGCCTGGGGGCGGAATCACGTATGAGCAGTTCTTC. Protein product: CASQPGGGITYEQFF.

The chain uses TRBV28 and TRBJ1-1; D gene unclear. Germline-derived CDR1 and CDR2 are MDHEN and SYDVKM. The CDR3 sequence is 13 residues long. V was cut by 3 bases and J by 5 bases, with 10 bases left in between. The CDR3 loop reads CASSLKPLTEAFF. The CDR3 coding sequence is TGTGCCAGCAGTTTGAAACCCCTAACTGAAGCTTTCTTT.

V gene TRBV27 combines with J gene TRBJ2-7; 7 positions match TRBD2. Unmatched junction bases numbered 2, after V lost 6 bases and J lost 6 bases. This CDR3 has 11 amino acids. Germline V gene sequence: CDR1 MNHEY, CDR2 SMNVEV (reference sequence). Written as DNA, the CDR3 is TGTGCCAGCAGCCCGGGGGGCGAGCAGTACTTC. Its protein product is CASSPGGEQYF.

The chain uses TRBV5-5 and TRBJ1-1; D ambiguous. Trimming pared 4 bases from V and 5 bases from J, leaving 18 bases between. The CDR3 is 15 residues long. Looked up from germline, CDR1 is SGHKS and CDR2 is YYEKEE (reference sequence). For the CDR3, the DNA is TGTGCCAGCAGCCCATACAATAGCCTCAGGACTGAAGCTTTCTTT. Translating it yields CASSPYNSLRTEAFF.

The rearrangement joins TRBV4-1 to TRBJ2-5; TRBD1 matches at 9 bases. V trimming: 0 bases; J trimming: 5 bases; junction bases outside the gene matches: 7. CDR1 and CDR2 from the germline V gene are MGHRA and YSYEKL. The CDR3 is 16 amino acids. CDR3 protein: CASSQDPGQGQETQYF. Written as DNA, the CDR3 is TGCGCCAGCAGCCAAGATCCAGGACAGGGGCAGGAGACCCAGTACTTC.

CDR3 DNA: TGTGCCAGCAGCCCCGGGACAGGGCTCTTAGATACGCAGTATTTT. Its translation: CASSPGTGLLDTQYF. This rearrangement joins TRBV7-6 to TRBJ2-3; 9 bases agree with TRBD1. The CDR3 runs to 15 residues. V lost 5 bases, J lost 5 bases, and 8 bases stayed unmatched. Germline CDR1 is SGHVS and CDR2 is FNYEAQ.

This clone was counted a single time. The chain couples TRBV28 to TRBJ2-2, with 13 bases identical to TRBD2. CDR3 length: 14 residues. The J segment lost 7 bases and the V segment lost 6 bases, leaving 2 bases of the junction unmatched. In germline, CDR1 is MDHEN, CDR2 SYDVKM. The CDR3 bases are TGTGCCAGCAGCGGACTAGCGGGAGTCGGGGAGCTGTTTTTT. Amino acids: CASSGLAGVGELFF.

The chain uses TRBV27 and TRBJ1-5; perhaps TRBD1 as D (6 bases). The CDR3 is made up of 14 amino acids. In germline, CDR1 is MNHEY, CDR2 SMNVEV (reference sequence). Trimming left V 5 bases short and J 3 bases short, with 11 bases between. CDR3 sequence: CASSVGQINQPQHF. As DNA, the CDR3 is TGTGCCAGCAGTGTAGGACAGATCAATCAGCCCCAGCATTTT.

This clone has only one observation. The chain employs TRBV7-9 and TRBJ2-2, with 7 bases lining up with TRBD1. The CDR3 is 14 amino acids. Germline CDR1 SEHNR, CDR2 FQNEAQ (reference sequence). With V trimmed by 8 bases and J by 7 bases, 10 bases remained unmatched. CDR3 in amino acids: CASPPRDSGGELFF. In DNA, the CDR3 is TGTGCCAGCCCTCCCCGGGACAGCGGCGGGGAGCTGTTTTTT.

The chain carries TRBV28 and TRBJ1-2, with D perhaps matching TRBD1 (6 bases). In germline, CDR1 is MDHEN, CDR2 SYDVKM. This CDR3 region has 16 residues. The germline V and J ends were trimmed by 4 bases and 0 bases, with 15 bases remaining between them. CDR3 nucleotides: TGTGCCAGCAGTTGGGGCAGGGGTCTAACTAACTATGGCTACACCTTC. Protein sequence: CASSWGRGLTNYGYTF.

This clone was detected a few times. The chain couples TRBV4-2 to TRBJ2-7; TRBD2 matches at 12 bases. J gave up 4 bases and V 0 bases, and 1 base lay outside the gene matches. Germline assignment: CDR1 LGHNA and CDR2 YNFKEQ. The CDR3 consists of 15 residues. Written as DNA, the CDR3 is TGTGCCAGCAGCCAAGAGACTAGCGGGAGTTACGAGCAGTACTTC. It encodes CASSQETSGSYEQYF.

The chain combines TRBV6-5 with TRBJ1-5; D is ambiguous. The CDR3 spans 14 residues. Trimming stripped 4 bases from V and 4 bases from J, with 11 bases between. Germline CDR1 is MNHEY and CDR2 is SVGAGI. CDR3 amino acids: CASSWREGNQPQHF. The DNA for the CDR3 is TGTGCCAGCAGTTGGAGGGAAGGAAATCAGCCCCAGCATTTT.